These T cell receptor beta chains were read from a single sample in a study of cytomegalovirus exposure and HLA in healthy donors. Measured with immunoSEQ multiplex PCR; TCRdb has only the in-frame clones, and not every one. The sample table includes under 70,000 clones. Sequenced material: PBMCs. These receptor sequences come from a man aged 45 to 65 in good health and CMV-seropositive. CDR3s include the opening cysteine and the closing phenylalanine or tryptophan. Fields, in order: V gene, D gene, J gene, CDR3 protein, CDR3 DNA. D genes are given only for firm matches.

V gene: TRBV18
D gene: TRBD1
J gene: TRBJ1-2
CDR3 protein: CASSPGTDLDYGYTF
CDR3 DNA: TGTGCCAGCTCCCCCGGGACAGACCTTGACTATGGCTACACCTTC

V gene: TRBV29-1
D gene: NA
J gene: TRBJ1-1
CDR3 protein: CSVVGANTEAFF
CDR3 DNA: TGCAGCGTTGTAGGGGCGAACACTGAAGCTTTCTTT

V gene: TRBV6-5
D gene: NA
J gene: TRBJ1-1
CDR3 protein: CASSYGGGGEAFF
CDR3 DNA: TGTGCCAGCAGTTACGGCGGGGGTGGTGAAGCTTTCTTT

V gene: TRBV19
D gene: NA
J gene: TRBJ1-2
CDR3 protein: CASSPGLGYTF
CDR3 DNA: TGTGCCAGTAGCCCAGGGTTAGGCTACACCTTC

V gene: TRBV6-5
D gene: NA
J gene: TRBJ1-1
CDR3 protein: CASSYRLEAFF
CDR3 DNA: TGTGCCAGCAGTTACCGCCTAGAAGCTTTCTTT

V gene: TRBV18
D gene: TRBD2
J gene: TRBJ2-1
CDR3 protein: CASSPVRLLAGGNEQFF
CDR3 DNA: TGTGCCAGCTCACCAGTCAGATTACTAGCGGGAGGTAATGAGCAGTTCTTC

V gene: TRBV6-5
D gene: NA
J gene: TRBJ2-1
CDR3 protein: CASSYSILGSGEQFF
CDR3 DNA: TGTGCCAGCAGTTACTCGATATTAGGGTCGGGGGAGCAGTTCTTC

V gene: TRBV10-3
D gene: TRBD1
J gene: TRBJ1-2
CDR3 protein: CAISASTGGGDGYTF
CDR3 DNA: TGTGCCATCAGTGCGTCTACAGGGGGAGGGGATGGCTACACCTTC

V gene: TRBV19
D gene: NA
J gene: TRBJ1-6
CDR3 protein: CASNQDNLSYNSPLHF
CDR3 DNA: TGTGCCAGTAATCAGGACAACCTCTCCTATAATTCACCCCTCCACTTT

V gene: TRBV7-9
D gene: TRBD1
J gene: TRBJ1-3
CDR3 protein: CASSPRGDRGPGTIYF
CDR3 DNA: TGTGCCAGCAGCCCCAGAGGGGACAGGGGGCCGGGCACCATATATTTT

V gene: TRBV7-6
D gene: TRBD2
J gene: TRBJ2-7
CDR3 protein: CASSLARGAGGGEQYF
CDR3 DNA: TGTGCCAGCAGCTTAGCGAGGGGAGCGGGAGGGGGCGAGCAGTACTTC

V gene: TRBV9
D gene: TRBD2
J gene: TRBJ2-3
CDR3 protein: CASSVGLAGEGTDTQYF
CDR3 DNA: TGTGCCAGCAGCGTAGGACTAGCGGGAGAGGGCACAGATACGCAGTATTTT

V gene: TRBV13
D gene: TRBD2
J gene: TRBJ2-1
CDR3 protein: CASSPERAGESFFDNEQFF
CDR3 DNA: TGTGCCAGCAGCCCTGAGAGGGCGGGAGAGAGCTTTTTCGACAATGAGCAGTTCTTC

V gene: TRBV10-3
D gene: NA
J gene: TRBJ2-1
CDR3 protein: CAISGGQGSSSYNEQFF
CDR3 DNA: TGTGCCATCAGTGGGGGTCAGGGGAGCAGCTCCTACAATGAGCAGTTCTTC

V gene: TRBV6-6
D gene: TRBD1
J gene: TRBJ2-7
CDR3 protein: CASSYPPGTGNYEQYF
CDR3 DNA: TGTGCCAGCAGTTACCCACCCGGGACAGGGAACTACGAGCAGTACTTC

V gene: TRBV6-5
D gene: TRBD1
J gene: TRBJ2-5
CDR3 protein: CASSPWTGASETQYF
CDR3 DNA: TGTGCCAGCAGCCCCTGGACAGGGGCAAGCGAGACCCAGTACTTC

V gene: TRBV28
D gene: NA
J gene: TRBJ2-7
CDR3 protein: CASSLGGGGYEQYF
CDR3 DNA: TGTGCCAGCAGTTTAGGAGGGGGCGGCTACGAGCAGTACTTC

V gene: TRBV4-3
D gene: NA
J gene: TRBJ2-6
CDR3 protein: CASSQGSSGANVLTF
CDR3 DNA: TGCGCCAGCAGCCAAGGGAGCTCTGGGGCCAACGTCCTGACTTTC

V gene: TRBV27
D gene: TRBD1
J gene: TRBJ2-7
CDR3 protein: CASSNLFGTGFNEQYF
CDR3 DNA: TGTGCCAGCAGTAACCTATTCGGGACAGGGTTCAACGAGCAGTACTTC

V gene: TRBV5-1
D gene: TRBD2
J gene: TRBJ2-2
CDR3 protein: CASSFSGGASGELFF
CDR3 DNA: TGCGCCAGCAGCTTTAGCGGGGGGGCGTCCGGGGAGCTGTTTTTT

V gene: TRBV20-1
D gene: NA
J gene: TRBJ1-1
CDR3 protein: CSTTENTEAFF
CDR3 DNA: TGCAGTACGACAGAGAACACTGAAGCTTTCTTT

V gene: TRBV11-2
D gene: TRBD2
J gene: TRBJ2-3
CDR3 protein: CASSPGGLATDTQYF
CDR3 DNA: TGTGCCAGCAGCCCCGGGGGACTAGCAACAGATACGCAGTATTTT